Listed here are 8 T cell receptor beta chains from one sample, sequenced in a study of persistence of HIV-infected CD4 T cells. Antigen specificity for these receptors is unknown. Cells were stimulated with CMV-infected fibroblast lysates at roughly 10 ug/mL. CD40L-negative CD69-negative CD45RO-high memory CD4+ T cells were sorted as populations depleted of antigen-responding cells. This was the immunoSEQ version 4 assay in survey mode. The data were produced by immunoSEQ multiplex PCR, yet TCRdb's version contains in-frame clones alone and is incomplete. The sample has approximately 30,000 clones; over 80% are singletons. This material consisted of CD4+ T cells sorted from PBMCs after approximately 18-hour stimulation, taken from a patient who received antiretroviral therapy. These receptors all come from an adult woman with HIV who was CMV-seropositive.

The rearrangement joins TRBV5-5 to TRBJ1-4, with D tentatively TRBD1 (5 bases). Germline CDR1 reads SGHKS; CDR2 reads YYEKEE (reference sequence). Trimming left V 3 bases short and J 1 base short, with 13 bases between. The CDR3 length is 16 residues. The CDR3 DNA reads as TGTGCCAGCAGCTACGGGGGAGGGCGAACTAATGAAAAACTGTTTTTT. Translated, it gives CASSYGGGRTNEKLFF.

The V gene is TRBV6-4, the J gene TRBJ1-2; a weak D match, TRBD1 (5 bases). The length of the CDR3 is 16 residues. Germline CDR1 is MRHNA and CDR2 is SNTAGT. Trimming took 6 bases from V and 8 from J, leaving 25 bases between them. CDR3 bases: TGTGCCAGCAGCCCGTTCGGGACCTCTCCTCCTAGGGGCTACACCTTC. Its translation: CASSPFGTSPPRGYTF.

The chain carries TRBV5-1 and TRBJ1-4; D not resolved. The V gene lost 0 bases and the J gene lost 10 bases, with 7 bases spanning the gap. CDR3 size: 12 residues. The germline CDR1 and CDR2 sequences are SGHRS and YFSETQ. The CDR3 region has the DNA TGCGCCAGCAGCTTGGAGCTCGGAAAACTGTTTTTT. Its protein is CASSLELGKLFF.

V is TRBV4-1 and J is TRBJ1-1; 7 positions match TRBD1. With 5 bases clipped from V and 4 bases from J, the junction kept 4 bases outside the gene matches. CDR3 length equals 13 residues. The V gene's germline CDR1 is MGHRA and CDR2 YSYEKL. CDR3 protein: CASSRGPGTEAFF. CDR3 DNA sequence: TGCGCCAGCAGCAGGGGGCCGGGCACTGAAGCTTTCTTT.

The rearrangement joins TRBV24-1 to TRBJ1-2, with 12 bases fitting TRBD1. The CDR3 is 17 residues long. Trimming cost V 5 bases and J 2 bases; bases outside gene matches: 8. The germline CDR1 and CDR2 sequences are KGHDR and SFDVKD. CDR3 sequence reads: CATSGSAGQGANYGYTF. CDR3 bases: TGTGCCACCAGTGGAAGCGCGGGACAGGGGGCCAACTATGGCTACACCTTC.

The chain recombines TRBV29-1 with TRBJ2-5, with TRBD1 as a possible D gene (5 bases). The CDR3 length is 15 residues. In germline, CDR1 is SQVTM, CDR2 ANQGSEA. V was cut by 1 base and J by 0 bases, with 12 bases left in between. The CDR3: CSVEGGAGHQETQYF. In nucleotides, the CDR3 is TGCAGCGTTGAAGGTGGGGCAGGCCACCAAGAGACCCAGTACTTC. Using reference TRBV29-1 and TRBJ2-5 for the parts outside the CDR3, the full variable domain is SAVISQKPSRDICQRGTSLTIQCQVDSQVTMMFWYRQQPGQSLTLIATANQGSEATYESGFVIDKFPISRPNLTFSTLTVSNMSPEDSSIYLCSVEGGAGHQETQYFGPGTRLLVL.

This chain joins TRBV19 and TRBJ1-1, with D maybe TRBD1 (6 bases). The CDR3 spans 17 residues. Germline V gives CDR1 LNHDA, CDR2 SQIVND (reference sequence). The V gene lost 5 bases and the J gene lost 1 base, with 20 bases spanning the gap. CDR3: CASSYLGSEGGNTEAFF. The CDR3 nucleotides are TGTGCCAGTAGTTACCTTGGCAGTGAGGGGGGGAACACTGAAGCTTTCTTT.

CDR3 sequence reads: CASRGGENQPQHF. The CDR3 region has the DNA TGTGCCTCCAGGGGGGGGGAGAATCAGCCCCAGCATTTT. The chain uses TRBV10-3 and TRBJ1-5; 7 positions agree with TRBD1. V was clipped by 11 bases and J by 4 bases; unmatched bases: 8. The CDR3 spans 13 residues. Germline V lookup: CDR1 ENHRY, CDR2 SYGVKD.